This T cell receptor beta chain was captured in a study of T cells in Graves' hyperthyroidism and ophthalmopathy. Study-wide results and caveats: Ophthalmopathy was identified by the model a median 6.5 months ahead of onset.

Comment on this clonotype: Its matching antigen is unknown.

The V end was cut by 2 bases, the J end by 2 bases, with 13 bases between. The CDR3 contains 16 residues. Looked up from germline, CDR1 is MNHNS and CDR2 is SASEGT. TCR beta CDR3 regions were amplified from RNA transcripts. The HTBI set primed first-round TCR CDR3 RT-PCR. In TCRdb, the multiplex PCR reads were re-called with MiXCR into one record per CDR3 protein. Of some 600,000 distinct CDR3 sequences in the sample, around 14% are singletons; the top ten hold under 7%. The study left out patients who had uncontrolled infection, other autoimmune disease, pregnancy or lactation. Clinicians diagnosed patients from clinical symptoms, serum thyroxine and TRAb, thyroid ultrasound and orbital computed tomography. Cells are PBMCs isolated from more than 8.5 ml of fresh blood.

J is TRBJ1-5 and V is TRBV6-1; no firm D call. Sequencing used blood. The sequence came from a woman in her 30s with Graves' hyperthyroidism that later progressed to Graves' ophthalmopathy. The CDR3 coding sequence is TGTGCCAGCAGTGAACAACTGATGGTAGGCAATCAGCCCCAGCATTTT. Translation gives CASSEQLMVGNQPQHF.